This T cell receptor (beta chain) was documented in a study of T cell clonotyping in hematopoietic cell transplantation. This CDR3 is built from 15 residues. Germline CDR1 MDHEN, CDR2 SYDVKM. The V and J ends lost 3 bases and 6 bases respectively, with 15 bases between them. Overall study results and limits: At the given depth, recipient repertoires were over 95% de novo clonotypes.

As to this clone: Its antigen is not known.

Using immunoSEQ multiplex PCR, the repertoire was profiled, and TCRdb retains in-frame clones only, with some absent. The sample has 6,000 or so clones; around 87% are singletons. This receptor was taken from a female patient aged 40 to 55 who had an allogeneic stem cell transplant from a related donor, so the T cells may come from the graft donor. Some clones in this sample may be carry-over from other donors' samples. This chain joins TRBV28 and TRBJ1-5, with D unresolved. The source was peripheral blood mononuclear cells, collected 100 days after allogeneic stem cell transplant. Here the CDR3 DNA reads TGTGCCAGCAGTTTTGGATCGAGGATATCTCAGCCCCAGCATTTT. Translated, it gives CASSFGSRISQPQHF.